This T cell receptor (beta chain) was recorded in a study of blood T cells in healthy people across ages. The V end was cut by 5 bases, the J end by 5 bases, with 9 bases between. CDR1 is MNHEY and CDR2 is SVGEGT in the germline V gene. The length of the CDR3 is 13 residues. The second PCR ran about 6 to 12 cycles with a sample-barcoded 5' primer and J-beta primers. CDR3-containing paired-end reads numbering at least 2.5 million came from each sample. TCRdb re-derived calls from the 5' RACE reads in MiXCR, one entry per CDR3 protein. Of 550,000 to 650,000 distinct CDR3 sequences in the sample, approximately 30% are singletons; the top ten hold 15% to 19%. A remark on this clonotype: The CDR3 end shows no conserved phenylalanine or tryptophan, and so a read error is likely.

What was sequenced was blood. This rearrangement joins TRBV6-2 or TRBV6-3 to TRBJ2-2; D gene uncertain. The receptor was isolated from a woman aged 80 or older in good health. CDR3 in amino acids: CASSPRATGELFL. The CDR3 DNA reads TGTGCCAGCAGTCCCCGGGCAACCGGGGAGCTGTTTCTT.